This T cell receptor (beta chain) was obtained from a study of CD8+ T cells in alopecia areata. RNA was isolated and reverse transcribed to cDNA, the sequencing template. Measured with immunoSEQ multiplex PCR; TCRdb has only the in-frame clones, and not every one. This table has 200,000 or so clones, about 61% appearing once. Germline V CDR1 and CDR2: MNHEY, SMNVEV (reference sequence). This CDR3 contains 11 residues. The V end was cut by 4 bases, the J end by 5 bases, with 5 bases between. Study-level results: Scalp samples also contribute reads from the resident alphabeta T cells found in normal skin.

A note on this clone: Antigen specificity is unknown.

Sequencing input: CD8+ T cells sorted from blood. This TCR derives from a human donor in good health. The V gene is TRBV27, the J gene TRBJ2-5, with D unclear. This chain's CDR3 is CASSSAETQYF. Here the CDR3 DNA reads TGTGCCAGCAGTTCCGCGGAGACCCAGTACTTC.